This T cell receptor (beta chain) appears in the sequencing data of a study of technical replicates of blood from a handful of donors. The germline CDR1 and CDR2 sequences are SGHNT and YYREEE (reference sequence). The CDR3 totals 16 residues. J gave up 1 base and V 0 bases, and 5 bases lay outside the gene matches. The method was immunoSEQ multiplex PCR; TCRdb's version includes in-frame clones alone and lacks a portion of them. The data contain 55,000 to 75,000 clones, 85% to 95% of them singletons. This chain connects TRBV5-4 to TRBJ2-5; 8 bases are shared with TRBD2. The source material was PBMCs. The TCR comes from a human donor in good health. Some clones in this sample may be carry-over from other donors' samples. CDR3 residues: CASSLDSGVGQETQYF. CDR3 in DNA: TGTGCCAGCAGCTTGGATAGCGGGGTGGGCCAAGAGACCCAGTACTTC.